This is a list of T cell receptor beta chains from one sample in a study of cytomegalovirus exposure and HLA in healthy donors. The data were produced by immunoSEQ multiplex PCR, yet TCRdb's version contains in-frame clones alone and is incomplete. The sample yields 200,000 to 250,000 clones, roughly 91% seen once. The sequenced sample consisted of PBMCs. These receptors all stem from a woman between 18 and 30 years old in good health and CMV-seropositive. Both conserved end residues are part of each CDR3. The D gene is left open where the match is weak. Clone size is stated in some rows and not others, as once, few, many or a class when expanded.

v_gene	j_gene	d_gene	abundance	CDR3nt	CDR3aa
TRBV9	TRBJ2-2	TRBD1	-	TGTGCCAGCAGCCCATTGGGACAGGGGAGGGCCGGGGAGCTGTTTTTT	CASSPLGQGRAGELFF
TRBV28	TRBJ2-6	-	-	TGTGCCAGCAGCCCCGACAGACTCCCTGGGGCCAACGTCCTGACTTTC	CASSPDRLPGANVLTF
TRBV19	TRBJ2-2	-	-	TGTGCCAGTTCAGGGGACCCGAACACCGGGGAGCTGTTTTTT	CASSGDPNTGELFF
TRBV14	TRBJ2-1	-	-	TGTGCCAGCAGCCTTAGCCGGGGCTCCTACAATGAGCAGTTCTTC	CASSLSRGSYNEQFF
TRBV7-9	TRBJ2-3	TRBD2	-	TGTGCCAGCAGCCATACACCGCTTCCTCGCGGGAGGCGCACAGATACGCAGTATTTT	CASSHTPLPRGRRTDTQYF
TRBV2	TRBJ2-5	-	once	TGTGCCAGCAGACGACAGCTCCAAGAGACCCAGTACTTC	CASRRQLQETQYF
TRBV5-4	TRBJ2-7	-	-	TGTGCCAGCAGCTTTGACCTCAGGGGTTCCTACGAGCAGTACTTC	CASSFDLRGSYEQYF
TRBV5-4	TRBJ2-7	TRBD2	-	TGTGCCAGCAGCTTCAGATCTAGCGGGAGAAGGGACGAGCAGTACTTC	CASSFRSSGRRDEQYF
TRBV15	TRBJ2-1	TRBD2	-	TGTGCCACCAGCAGTAGCGGGGCCTACAATGAGCAGTTCTTC	CATSSSGAYNEQFF
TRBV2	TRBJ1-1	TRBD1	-	TGTGCCAGCAGCTCGACAGGGTACACTGAAGCTTTCTTT	CASSSTGYTEAFF
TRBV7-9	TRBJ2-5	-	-	TGTGCCAGCAGCTTAGTTCGATCGGTAGAGACCCAGTACTTC	CASSLVRSVETQYF
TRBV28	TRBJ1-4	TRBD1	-	TGTGCCAGCAGTATCCGGGACAGGCCTGAAAAACTGTTTTTT	CASSIRDRPEKLFF
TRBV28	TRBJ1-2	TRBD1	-	TGTGCCAGCAGACGGGACAGCGTACACTATGGCTACACCTTC	CASRRDSVHYGYTF
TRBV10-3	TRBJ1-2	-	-	TGTGCCATCAGTGAAGGGACTGTCCTTAGGCGTGGCTACACCTTC	CAISEGTVLRRGYTF
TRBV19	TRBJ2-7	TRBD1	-	TGTGCCAGTAGGCAGGGGGCTGGTGACGAGCAGTACTTC	CASRQGAGDEQYF
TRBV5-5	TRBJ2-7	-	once	TGTGCCAGCAGCTTTGAACGGGTTTCCTACGAGCAGTACTTC	CASSFERVSYEQYF
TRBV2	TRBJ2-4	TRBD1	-	TGTGCCAGCAGGACAGGGTCGGCCAAAAACATTCAGTACTTC	CASRTGSAKNIQYF
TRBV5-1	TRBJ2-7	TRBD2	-	TGCGCCAGCAGAACTAGCGAAGGGTACGAGCAGTACTTC	CASRTSEGYEQYF
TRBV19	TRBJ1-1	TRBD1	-	TGTGCCAGTAGTTTACCCCCCGGGACAGGGGGGACTGAAGCTTTCTTT	CASSLPPGTGGTEAFF
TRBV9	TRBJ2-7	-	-	TGTGCCAGCAGCGAGGCGGGTAGCTCCTACGAGCAGTACTTC	CASSEAGSSYEQYF
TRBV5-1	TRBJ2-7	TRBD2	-	TGCGCCAGCAGCTTTTCATTACGGGAGGGCTCAACCTACGAGCAGTACTTC	CASSFSLREGSTYEQYF
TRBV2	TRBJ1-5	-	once	TGTGCCGGCGGGGGAGGGGGTTGGGGGGGCAATCAGCCCCAGCATTTT	CAGGGGGWGGNQPQHF
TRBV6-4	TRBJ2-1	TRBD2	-	TGTGCCAGCAGTGTCGGTGGGAGGGCCGTAAATGAGCAGTTCTTC	CASSVGGRAVNEQFF
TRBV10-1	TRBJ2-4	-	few	TGCGCCAGCAGTGACGCGGCCCAAAACATTCAGTACTTC	CASSDAAQNIQYF
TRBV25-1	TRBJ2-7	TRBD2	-	TGTGCCAGCAGTGAATCGGGGGGCTACGAGCAGTACTTC	CASSESGGYEQYF
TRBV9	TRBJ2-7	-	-	TGTGCCAGCAGCGTAGCGACTACCTCCTACGAGCAGTACTTC	CASSVATTSYEQYF
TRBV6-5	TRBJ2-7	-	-	TGTGCCAGCAGTTACAATAGCTACGAGCAGTACTTC	CASSYNSYEQYF
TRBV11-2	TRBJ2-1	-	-	TGTGCCAGCAGCCTTGAGCGGGCATACAATGAGCAGTTCTTC	CASSLERAYNEQFF
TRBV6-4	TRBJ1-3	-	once	TGTGCCAGCACCCTGAGAAGTAGCTCTGGAAACACCATATATTTT	CASTLRSSSGNTIYF
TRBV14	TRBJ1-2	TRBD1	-	TGTGCCAGCAGCCAAGGCGGGACAGGGAACCCCTATGGCTACACCTTC	CASSQGGTGNPYGYTF
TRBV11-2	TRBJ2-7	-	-	TGTGCCAGCAGCTTAGAATTGGGGAGTTGGGACGAGCAGTACTTC	CASSLELGSWDEQYF
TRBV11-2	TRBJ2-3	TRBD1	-	TGTGCCAGCAGATTCACAGGGGGCACAGATACGCAGTATTTT	CASRFTGGTDTQYF
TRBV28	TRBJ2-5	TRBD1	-	TGTGCCAGCAGGGTTCAGGACAGGGATTTTCAAGAGACCCAGTACTTC	CASRVQDRDFQETQYF
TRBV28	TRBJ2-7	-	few	TGTGCCAGCAGTTTACAGTTTTACGAGCAGTACTTC	CASSLQFYEQYF
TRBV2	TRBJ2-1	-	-	TGTGCCAGCAGTGAATACTCTAGAGAGAATGAGCAGTTCTTC	CASSEYSRENEQFF
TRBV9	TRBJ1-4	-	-	TGTGCCAGCAGCGTCGCAGGGGTCCCTAATGAAAAACTGTTTTTT	CASSVAGVPNEKLFF
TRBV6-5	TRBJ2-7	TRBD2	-	TGTGCCAGCGGGAGGGGTCGGGTCGAGCAGTACTTC	CASGRGRVEQYF